What follows are 3 T cell receptor beta chains derived from one specimen sequenced in a study of blood T cell repertoires in COVID-19. TCRdb's table, derived via immunoSEQ multiplex PCR, lists solely in-frame clones and lacks some. The table shows 50,000 to 70,000 clones, with 80% to 95% occurring only once. The sample consisted of peripheral blood. The receptors here all came from a man aged 60 to 75 with acute or convalescent COVID-19.

The V gene is TRBV5-1, the J gene TRBJ1-2; D not resolved. This CDR3 has 15 residues. Between the trimmed V and J ends, which lost 6 bases and 0 bases, there was a span of 15 bases. Per the germline V gene, CDR1 is SGHRS and CDR2 is YFSETQ. The CDR3 DNA is TGCGCCAGCACCCTTAGTGCATCCTCTAACTATGGCTACACCTTC. Amino acid sequence: CASTLSASSNYGYTF.

This chain connects TRBV18 to TRBJ2-2; tentative D call: TRBD1 (5 bases). This CDR3 comprises 16 residues. Deletions cut 1 base from V and 1 base from J, with 10 bases between. Germline CDR1 and CDR2: KGHSH and LQKENI. As DNA, the CDR3 is TGTGCCAGCTCACCACGGCCAGGACAGAACACCGGGGAGCTGTTTTTT. This gives the protein CASSPRPGQNTGELFF.

V and J are TRBV4-3 and TRBJ2-5; 7 bases match TRBD2. Per germline, CDR1 LGHNA and CDR2 YSLEER. The V segment lost 6 bases and the J segment 5 bases; nucleotides outside the gene matches: 12. The CDR3 covers 15 residues. The CDR3 sequence is CASRATAGAGETQYF. In DNA, the CDR3 is TGCGCCAGCAGAGCCACGGCGGGAGCGGGCGAGACCCAGTACTTC.